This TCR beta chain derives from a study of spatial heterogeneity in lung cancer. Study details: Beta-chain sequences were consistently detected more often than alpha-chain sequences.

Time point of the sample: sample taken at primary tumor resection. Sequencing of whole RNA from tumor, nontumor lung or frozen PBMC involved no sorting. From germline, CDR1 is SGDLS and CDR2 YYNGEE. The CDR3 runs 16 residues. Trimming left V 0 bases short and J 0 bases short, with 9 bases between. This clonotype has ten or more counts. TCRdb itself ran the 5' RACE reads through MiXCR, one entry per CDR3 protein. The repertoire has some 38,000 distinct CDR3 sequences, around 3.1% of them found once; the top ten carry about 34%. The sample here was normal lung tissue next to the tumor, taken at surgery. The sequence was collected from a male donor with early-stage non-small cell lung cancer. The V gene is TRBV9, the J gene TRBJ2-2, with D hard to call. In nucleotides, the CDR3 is TGTGCCAGCAGCGTAGTTGGACGGACGAACACCGGGGAGCTGTTTTTT. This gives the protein CASSVVGRTNTGELFF.